A selection of T cell receptor beta chains follows, all from one sample in a study of blood T cell repertoires in COVID-19. This table comes from immunoSEQ multiplex PCR, and its TCRdb copy is limited to in-frame clones, with some not included. The repertoire holds under 200,000 clones, with around four fifths as singletons. Sequencing input: PBMCs or T cells enriched from blood (not recorded which). The receptors were sampled from a woman aged 45 to 65 who had recovered from COVID-19. CDR3s include the opening cysteine and the closing phenylalanine or tryptophan. Fields, in order: D gene, J gene, V gene, clone size, CDR3 DNA, CDR3 protein. The D gene is left open where the match is weak. The listing skips clone size in some rows; elsewhere it reads once, few, many or a size class.

TRBD2	TRBJ2-1	TRBV7-7	few	TGTGCCAGCAGCTACCTGCCGACTAGCGGAATGAACAATGAGCAGTTCTTC	CASSYLPTSGMNNEQFF
TRBD1	TRBJ1-2	TRBV27	.	TGTGCCAGCAGCATTGGACAGGCTAACTATGGCTACACCTTC	CASSIGQANYGYTF
.	TRBJ1-2	TRBV5-1	.	TGCGCCAGCAGCCCTGGGGGGATGAGTGGCTACACCTTC	CASSPGGMSGYTF
.	TRBJ2-3	TRBV7-8	.	TGTGCCAGCAGTCCACAACCGGGGGTAAATGAGGATACGCAGTATTTT	CASSPQPGVNEDTQYF
TRBD1	TRBJ2-3	TRBV5-4	.	TGTGCCAGCAGCCCAGACCAAGCGACAGGGTCTAGCACAGATACGCAGTATTTT	CASSPDQATGSSTDTQYF
TRBD1	TRBJ1-2	TRBV7-3	.	TGTGCCAGCAGCCCGGGACAGAACTATGGCTACACCTTC	CASSPGQNYGYTF
.	TRBJ1-1	TRBV28	.	TGTGCCAGCAGTTTAAATCGTAGAGGTTCTGAAGCTTTCTTT	CASSLNRRGSEAFF
.	TRBJ1-2	TRBV6-5	.	TGTGCCAGCAGGAAACAGGGAAACTATGGCTACACCTTC	CASRKQGNYGYTF
.	TRBJ1-4	TRBV2	.	TGTGCCAGCAGTGAACGGGGGAGAGGACTTAATGAAAAACTGTTTTTT	CASSERGRGLNEKLFF
.	TRBJ1-2	TRBV3-1/TRBV3-2	.	TGTGCCAGCAGCCTCCCAGTCAGGCAGGGCGGCGCCTATGGCTACACCTTC	CASSLPVRQGGAYGYTF
TRBD1	TRBJ1-1	TRBV9	.	TGTGCCAGCAGCGTATCCGGGACAGGGACGAAGAACACTGAAGCTTTCTTT	CASSVSGTGTKNTEAFF
TRBD2	TRBJ2-3	TRBV7-3	.	TGTGCCAGCAGTTCTAGCGGGGGGGCGCCGGGTACGCAGTATTTT	CASSSSGGAPGTQYF
TRBD2	TRBJ2-1	TRBV7-9	.	TGTGCCAGCAGCCGTACTAGCGCGATCAACAATGAGCAGTTCTTC	CASSRTSAINNEQFF
.	TRBJ2-3	TRBV6-1	few	TGTGCCAGCAGTGATTGGAGTAAGGGGTACACGCAGTATTTT	CASSDWSKGYTQYF
.	TRBJ2-1	TRBV29-1	.	TGCAGCGTTGAGCTGGGACTCTCCTACAATGAGCAGTTCTTC	CSVELGLSYNEQFF
TRBD1	TRBJ1-4	TRBV4-3	.	TGCGCCAGCAGCCAAGATCCCGGGACAGTAATTGCAACTAATGAAAAACTGTTTTTT	CASSQDPGTVIATNEKLFF
TRBD1	TRBJ1-2	TRBV30	.	TGTGCCTGGAGTGCAAAGACAGGGGCTAACTATGGCTACACCTTC	CAWSAKTGANYGYTF
TRBD2	TRBJ2-1	TRBV25-1	.	TGTGCCAGCAGTGGGACTAGCGGGGTGGATGAGCAGTTCTTC	CASSGTSGVDEQFF
.	TRBJ2-6	TRBV18	.	TGTGCCAGCTCACGGGCTTCTGGGTCTGGGGCCAACGTCCTGACTTTC	CASSRASGSGANVLTF
.	TRBJ1-6	TRBV5-1	.	TGCGCCAGCAGCGAGTTCGGGACAAGATCACCCCTCCACTTT	CASSEFGTRSPLHF
TRBD1	TRBJ1-2	TRBV5-4	.	TGTGCCAGCAGCTCCACGACAGGGGGGTATGGCTACACCTTC	CASSSTTGGYGYTF
TRBD1	TRBJ1-4	TRBV3-1/TRBV3-2	few	TGTGCCAGCAGGGGACAGGGAGATGAAAAACTGTTTTTT	CASRGQGDEKLFF
.	TRBJ2-3	TRBV6-5	.	TGTGCCAGCAGTTACTCTGGCGGGACGAGCACAGATACGCAGTATTTT	CASSYSGGTSTDTQYF
.	TRBJ2-3	TRBV7-2	.	TGTGCCAGCAGCCCTGCGGAAGATACGCAGTATTTT	CASSPAEDTQYF
TRBD1	TRBJ1-2	TRBV19	once	TGTGCCAGTAAGGGGACAGTCGGTGATTGGGGCTATGGCTACACCTTC	CASKGTVGDWGYGYTF
.	TRBJ1-1	TRBV3-1/TRBV3-2	once	TGTGCCAGCAGCCAATGGGGAGGGACTGAAGCTTTCTTT	CASSQWGGTEAFF
.	TRBJ1-5	TRBV10-1	few	TGCGCCAGCATTTGGGGACGGGGGAATCAGCCCCAGCATTTT	CASIWGRGNQPQHF
.	TRBJ1-1	TRBV7-2	.	TGTGCCAGCAGCTTATACAGGAACACTGAAGCTTTCTTT	CASSLYRNTEAFF
TRBD1	TRBJ1-2	TRBV28	few	TGTGCCAGCAGCCCCGACAGGGGGCGCTATGGCTACACCTTC	CASSPDRGRYGYTF
.	TRBJ2-1	TRBV11-1	.	TGTGCCAGCAGCTTAGCGAGCAGGGATGGGAATGAGCAGTTCTTC	CASSLASRDGNEQFF
TRBD1	TRBJ1-5	TRBV11-2	.	TGTGCCAGCAGCTTGGGACAGATCAATCAGCCCCAGCATTTT	CASSLGQINQPQHF
.	TRBJ1-4	TRBV19	medium-sized	TGTGCCAGTAGTTCCCGCGCGGGGACAACTAATGAAAAACTGTTTTTT	CASSSRAGTTNEKLFF
.	TRBJ1-1	TRBV21-1	.	TGTGCCAGCAGCAAACCCGAGGTTCCTACTGAAGCTTTCTTT	CASSKPEVPTEAFF
TRBD2	TRBJ2-1	TRBV5-6	few	TGTGCCAGCAGCCCAATAGCGGGGTACTCCTACAATGAGCAGTTCTTC	CASSPIAGYSYNEQFF
TRBD2	TRBJ2-5	TRBV3-1/TRBV3-2	.	TGTGCCAGCAGTCCCAATCCTAGCGGGGAAGAGACCCAGTACTTC	CASSPNPSGEETQYF
.	TRBJ2-2	TRBV30	.	TGTGCCTGGCCCGATGGGGGCAACACCGGGGAGCTGTTTTTT	CAWPDGGNTGELFF
TRBD1	TRBJ1-4	TRBV6-5	.	TGTGCCAGCAGCCACAGGGGAGATGAAAAACTGTTTTTT	CASSHRGDEKLFF
TRBD2	TRBJ2-5	TRBV12-5	.	TGTGCTAGTGGTATAGCGGGAGGAAGAGAGACCCAGTACTTC	CASGIAGGRETQYF
TRBD2	TRBJ2-3	TRBV6-4	.	TGTGCCAGCAGTCGCCTAGCGGGAGCTTCAGATACGCAGTATTTT	CASSRLAGASDTQYF
.	TRBJ2-1	TRBV12-3/TRBV12-4	.	TGTGCCAGCAGTGGGCTCGATGAGCAGTTCTTC	CASSGLDEQFF
TRBD1	TRBJ2-1	TRBV10-2	.	TGCGCCAGCAGCGGAGGTCCAGGGGGCCGTGCCAATGAGCAGTTCTTC	CASSGGPGGRANEQFF
.	TRBJ2-2	TRBV27	.	TGTGCCAGCAGTTTACAGGCTGGGGGGACCGGGGAGCTGTTTTTT	CASSLQAGGTGELFF
TRBD2	TRBJ2-5	TRBV11-3	.	TGTGCCAGCAGCTCCGCTAGCGGGGTAGGAGAGACCCAGTACTTC	CASSSASGVGETQYF
.	TRBJ1-4	TRBV5-1	.	TGCGCCAGCAGCTTGGGGACAAGTAATGAAAAACTGTTTTTT	CASSLGTSNEKLFF
TRBD1	TRBJ1-1	TRBV5-1	.	TGCGCCAGCAGCCGTGAGGGGGCGCATGCCGGGGCTTTCTTT	CASSREGAHAGAFF